Presented here are 5 T cell receptor beta chains from one specimen sequenced in a study of blood T cell repertoires in COVID-19. The table came from immunoSEQ multiplex PCR; TCRdb's copy has only in-frame clones and leaves some out. The sample holds about 200,000 clones, 70% to 90% seen once. Material for sequencing was peripheral blood. The receptors were sampled from a human donor in a cohort sampled during active COVID-19.

The count of this clone is one. V and J are TRBV10-1 and TRBJ1-1; no clear D gene. CDR1 and CDR2 from the germline V gene are WNHNN and SYGVQD (reference sequence). Trimming pared 11 bases from V and 0 bases from J, leaving 13 bases between. The CDR3 has 13 amino acids. Here the CDR3 reads CARGPLVNTEAFF. The CDR3 nucleotides read TGCGCCCGGGGTCCCCTGGTGAACACTGAAGCTTTCTTT.

This clone appeared many times. The chain has TRBV2 and TRBJ1-5; D might be TRBD1 (5 bases). This CDR3 has 17 amino acids. The germline CDR1 and CDR2 sequences are SNHLY and FYNNEI. With 1 base removed from V and 2 bases from J, the gap between germline ends came to 15 bases. Here the CDR3 DNA reads TGTGCCAGCAGTGAAGGTCGGGGGATTCGGCGCAATCAGCCCCAGCATTTT. It translates to CASSEGRGIRRNQPQHF.

The V gene is TRBV5-5, the J gene TRBJ2-3, with 7 bases identical to TRBD1. The CDR3 is 14 residues long. V trimming: 5 bases; J trimming: 3 bases; junction bases outside the gene matches: 6. Germline CDR1 SGHKS, CDR2 YYEKEE (reference sequence). In DNA, the CDR3 is TGTGCCAGCAGGCCAGGGGGTGTAACAGATACGCAGTATTTT. It codes for CASRPGGVTDTQYF. The whole variable domain, filled in from reference TRBV5-5 and TRBJ2-3, reads DAGVTQSPTHLIKTRGQQVTLRCSPISGHKSVSWYQQVLGQGPQFIFQYYEKEERGRGNFPDRFSARQFPNYSSELNVNALLLGDSALYLCASRPGGVTDTQYFGPGTRLTVL.

The rearrangement uses TRBV5-1 and TRBJ1-1; D unresolved. Looked up from germline, CDR1 is SGHRS and CDR2 is YFSETQ. The V and J ends lost 4 bases and 1 base respectively, with 11 bases between them. The CDR3 has 14 residues. CDR3: CASSLDHTNTEAFF. The CDR3 region has the DNA TGCGCCAGCAGCCTAGACCATACGAACACTGAAGCTTTCTTT.

This clone has only one observation. V and J are TRBV5-1 and TRBJ2-2, with 8 nucleotides matching TRBD2. Per the germline V gene, CDR1 is SGHRS and CDR2 is YFSETQ. Trimming took 4 bases from V and 4 from J; bases not matched to a gene: 6. CDR3 length equals 15 residues. Here the CDR3 reads CASSLRGGGTGELFF. CDR3 DNA: TGCGCCAGCAGCCTCCGGGGGGGTGGCACCGGGGAGCTGTTTTTT.